The 11 T cell receptor beta chains listed next were all sequenced from one sample in a study of T cell responses to AZD1222 COVID-19 vaccine. Sequencing was performed with immunoSEQ multiplex PCR; in TCRdb, only in-frame clones are kept and a portion is missing. The sample consists of approximately 150,000 clones, around 92% of them appearing once. Sequenced here: peripheral blood, sampled on day 0 of MenACWY control vaccination. These receptors all come from an adult in good health.

V and J are TRBV27 and TRBJ2-1; D ambiguous. V was trimmed by 7 bases and J by 5 bases, leaving 12 bases between them. CDR3 size: 13 residues. The germline V gene has CDR1 MNHEY and CDR2 SMNVEV (reference sequence). Written as DNA, the CDR3 is TGTGCCAGCACCAAGACCGCGAACAATGAGCAGTTCTTC. It specifies CASTKTANNEQFF.

The chain combines TRBV7-2 with TRBJ2-3; 7 bases are a match to TRBD2. The CDR3 is 14 amino acids. Looked up from germline, CDR1 is SGHTA and CDR2 is FQGNSA. V lost 5 bases, J lost 2 bases, and 4 bases stayed unmatched. The CDR3 reads CASSPAGITDTQYF. The CDR3 coding sequence is TGTGCCAGCAGCCCAGCGGGGATCACAGATACGCAGTATTTT.

The V gene is TRBV7-9, the J gene TRBJ2-2; 8 bases fit TRBD2. There are 16 residues in the CDR3. Trimming cost V 8 bases and J 6 bases; bases outside gene matches: 14. Germline V gene lookup returns CDR1 SEHNR and CDR2 FQNEAQ (reference sequence). Here the CDR3 DNA reads TGTGCCAGCGGACCAATTAGCGGGATAGGGTCCGGGGAGCTGTTTTTT. Translation gives CASGPISGIGSGELFF.

The V gene is TRBV3-1 (or the pseudogene TRBV3-2), the J gene TRBJ2-2, with 12 bases that match TRBD2. The trim removed 5 bases at V and 7 bases at J, leaving 11 bases unmatched. The germline CDR1 and CDR2 sequences are LGHDT and YNNKEL (reference sequence). CDR3 length equals 17 residues. For the CDR3, the DNA is TGTGCCAGCAGCACGCCGCCACTAGCGGGAGGCGTCGGGGAGCTGTTTTTT. The encoded protein is CASSTPPLAGGVGELFF.

The V gene is TRBV19, the J gene TRBJ1-5; a possible D gene is TRBD1 (6 bases). CDR3 length: 14 amino acids. Germline-derived CDR1 and CDR2 are LNHDA and SQIVND (reference sequence). Trimming removed 4 bases from V and 5 bases from J, with 12 bases in between. The CDR3 nucleotides read TGTGCCAGTAGTAACACGGGACAATATCAGCCCCAGCATTTT. Its translation is CASSNTGQYQPQHF.

The chain carries TRBV13 and TRBJ2-5; 11 positions agree with TRBD2. Germline V gives CDR1 PRHDT, CDR2 FYEKMQ (reference sequence). CDR3 length equals 16 residues. With V trimmed by 5 bases and J by 5 bases, 10 bases remained unmatched. The DNA for the CDR3 is TGTGCCAGCAGCCGAAGACTAGCGGGACTACCGGAGACCCAGTACTTC. Translation gives CASSRRLAGLPETQYF.

The J gene is TRBJ2-3, the V gene TRBV19; TRBD2 matches 7 bases. The V gene's germline CDR1 is LNHDA and CDR2 SQIVND (reference sequence). The CDR3 is 15 amino acids. Trimming at V came to 5 bases and at J to 4 bases, leaving 9 bases not matched to a gene. For the CDR3, the DNA is TGTGCCAGTAGTTGGTCAAGCGGGGCTGCAGATACGCAGTATTTT. Encoded protein: CASSWSSGAADTQYF.

CDR3 nucleotides: TGTGCCAGCAGCCGCAGGGGCAGTGAGAACACTGAAGCTTTCTTT. It encodes CASSRRGSENTEAFF. The J gene is TRBJ1-1, the V gene TRBV11-3, with a tentative D call TRBD1 (6 bases). Deletions cut 5 bases from V and 1 base from J, with 14 bases between. CDR1 and CDR2 (germline): SGHNT, YENEEA. The CDR3 consists of 15 residues.

This clone was observed once. The chain combines TRBV19 with TRBJ1-1; D unclear. Trimming left V 10 bases short and J 6 bases short, with 12 bases between. Germline V gene data show CDR1 as LNHDA and CDR2 as SQIVND (reference sequence). The CDR3 sequence is 11 residues long. The CDR3: CATAREAEAFF. CDR3 coding DNA: TGTGCCACCGCGAGAGAGGCTGAAGCTTTCTTT.

The V call is TRBV7-9, the J call TRBJ1-6; weak D call: TRBD1 (6 bases). CDR1 is SEHNR and CDR2 is FQNEAQ in the germline V gene (reference sequence). V was cut by 5 bases and J by 5 bases, with 13 bases left in between. The CDR3 totals 15 residues. CDR3 amino acids: CASSAGGQNNSPLHF. The CDR3 DNA follows: TGTGCCAGCAGCGCTGGGGGCCAGAATAATTCACCCCTCCACTTT.

This rearrangement joins TRBV5-1 to TRBJ2-1; 9 bases agree with TRBD2. The J segment lost 6 bases and the V segment lost 2 bases, leaving 6 bases of the junction unmatched. Germline CDR1 SGHRS, CDR2 YFSETQ. The CDR3 sequence is 15 residues long. The CDR3 coding sequence is TGCGCCAGCAGCTTTTTAGCGGGAGAAGTCAATGAGCAGTTCTTC. This translates into CASSFLAGEVNEQFF. Variable domain in full (rest from reference TRBV5-1 and TRBJ2-1): KAGVTQTPRYLIKTRGQQVTLSCSPISGHRSVSWYQQTPGQGLQFLFEYFSETQRNKGNFPGRFSGRQFSNSRSEMNVSTLELGDSALYLCASSFLAGEVNEQFFGPGTRLTVL.